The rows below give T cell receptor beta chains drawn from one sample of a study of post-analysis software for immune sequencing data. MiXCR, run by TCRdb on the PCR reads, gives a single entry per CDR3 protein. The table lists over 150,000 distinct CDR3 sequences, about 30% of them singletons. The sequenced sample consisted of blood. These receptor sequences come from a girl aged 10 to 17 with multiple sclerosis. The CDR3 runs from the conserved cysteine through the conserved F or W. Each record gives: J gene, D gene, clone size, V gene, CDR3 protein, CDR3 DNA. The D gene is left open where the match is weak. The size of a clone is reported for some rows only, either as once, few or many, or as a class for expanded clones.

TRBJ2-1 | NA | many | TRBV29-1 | CSVEWGRFNEQFF | TGCAGCGTTGAATGGGGCAGGTTCAATGAGCAGTTCTTC
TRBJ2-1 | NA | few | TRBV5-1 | CASSFLDSSFSYNEQFF | TGCGCCAGCAGCTTCTTGGACTCATCATTCTCCTACAATGAGCAGTTCTTC
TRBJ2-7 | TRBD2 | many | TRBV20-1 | CSARAPGLASYEQYF | TGCAGTGCTAGAGCTCCGGGACTAGCTTCCTACGAGCAGTACTTC
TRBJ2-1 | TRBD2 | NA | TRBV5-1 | CASSLVSGRNNEQFF | TGCGCCAGCAGCTTGGTTAGCGGGAGAAACAATGAGCAGTTCTTC
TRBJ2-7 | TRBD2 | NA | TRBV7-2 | CASSSTSGGDYNEQYF | TGTGCCAGCAGCTCCACCAGCGGGGGGGACTACAATGAGCAGTACTTC
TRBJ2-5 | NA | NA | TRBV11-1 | CASSGGAGRLYGEQYF | TGTGCCAGCAGCGGCGGGGCGGGGAGATTGTATGGTGAGCAGTACTTC
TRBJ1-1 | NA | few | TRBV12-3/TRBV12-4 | CASTLSENTEAFF | TGTGCCAGCACCTTGTCAGAGAACACTGAAGCTTTCTTT
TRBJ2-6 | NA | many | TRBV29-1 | CSVFPGRQTGTSGANVLTF | TGCAGCGTTTTCCCAGGTAGGCAGACAGGAACCTCTGGGGCCAACGTCCTGACTTTC
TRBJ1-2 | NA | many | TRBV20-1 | CLTYTGHYGYTF | TGCCTAACCTATACAGGCCACTATGGCTACACCTTC
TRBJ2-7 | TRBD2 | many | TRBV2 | CASSQAGESSYEQYF | TGTGCCAGCAGTCAAGCGGGAGAAAGCTCCTACGAGCAGTACTTC
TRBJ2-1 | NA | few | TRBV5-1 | CASSFTGDEQFF | TGCGCCAGCAGCTTTACGGGGGATGAGCAGTTCTTC
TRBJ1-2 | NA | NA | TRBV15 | CATSRGRGSGGYTF | TGTGCCACCAGCAGAGGTCGGGGCTCTGGCGGCTACACCTTC
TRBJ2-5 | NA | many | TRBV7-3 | CASSYWKLETQYF | TGTGCCAGCAGCTATTGGAAATTAGAGACCCAGTACTTC
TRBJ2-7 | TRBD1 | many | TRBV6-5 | CASSSPGIRDRDYEQYF | TGTGCCAGCAGTTCCCCTGGAATCCGGGACAGGGACTACGAGCAGTACTTC
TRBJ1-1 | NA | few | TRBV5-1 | CASSLAFKGEGTEAFF | TGCGCCAGCAGCTTGGCCTTCAAAGGGGAAGGGACTGAAGCTTTCTTT
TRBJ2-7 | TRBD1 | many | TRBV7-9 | CASSLGPGQDPYEQYF | TGTGCCAGCAGCTTAGGTCCGGGACAGGACCCCTACGAGCAGTACTTC
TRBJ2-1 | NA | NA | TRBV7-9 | CASSLRDPSYNEQFF | TGTGCCAGCAGTCTCCGGGACCCTTCCTACAATGAGCAGTTCTTC
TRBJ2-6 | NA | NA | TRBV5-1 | CASSLQGSGANVLTF | TGCGCCAGCAGCTTGCAGGGCTCTGGGGCCAACGTCCTGACTTTC
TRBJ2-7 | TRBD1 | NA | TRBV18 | CACSPYFDGTGGLLMPYEQYF | TGTGCCTGCTCACCCTATTTCGACGGGACAGGAGGTTTATTAATGCCCTACGAGCAGTACTTC
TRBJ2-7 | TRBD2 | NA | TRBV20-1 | CSARGWTSGRTYNEQYF | TGCAGTGCTAGGGGTTGGACTAGCGGGAGGACCTACAATGAGCAGTACTTC
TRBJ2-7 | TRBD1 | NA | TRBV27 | CASSPGQVVEQYF | TGTGCCAGCAGTCCGGGACAGGTCGTAGAGCAGTACTTC
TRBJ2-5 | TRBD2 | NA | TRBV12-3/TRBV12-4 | CASSLVKSTSGFNEQYF | TGTGCCAGCAGTTTAGTTAAATCGACTAGCGGCTTCAATGAGCAGTACTTC
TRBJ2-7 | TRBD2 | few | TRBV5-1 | CASRRGVAGVYNEQYF | TGCGCCAGCAGGAGGGGGGTAGCGGGAGTGTACAATGAGCAGTACTTC
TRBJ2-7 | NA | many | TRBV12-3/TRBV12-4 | CASSLRDSSREQYF | TGTGCCAGCAGTTTAAGGGACTCCTCTCGGGAGCAGTACTTC
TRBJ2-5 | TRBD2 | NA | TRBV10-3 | CAISESTSGRAETQYF | TGTGCCATCAGTGAGTCGACTAGCGGGAGGGCGGAGACCCAGTACTTC
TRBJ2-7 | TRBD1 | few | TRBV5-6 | CASSGTGGRYEQYF | TGTGCCAGCAGCGGTACAGGGGGTCGATACGAGCAGTACTTC
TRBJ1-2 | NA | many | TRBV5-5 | CASSLQGSDVYTF | TGTGCCAGCAGCTTACAGGGTTCGGATGTCTACACCTTC
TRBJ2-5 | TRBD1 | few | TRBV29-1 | CSVEPATGVGQETQYF | TGCAGCGTTGAGCCTGCGACAGGGGTGGGCCAAGAGACCCAGTACTTC
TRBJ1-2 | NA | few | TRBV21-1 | CASSKQGPGYTF | TGTGCCAGCAGCAAACAGGGGCCTGGCTACACCTTC